This T cell receptor beta chain derives from a study of blood T cell repertoires in COVID-19. Germline V lookup: CDR1 LNHNV, CDR2 YYDKDF (reference sequence). This CDR3 is built from 17 residues. With 2 bases removed from V and 1 base from J, the gap between germline ends came to 15 bases. The table came from immunoSEQ multiplex PCR; TCRdb's copy has only in-frame clones and leaves some out. This table has 280,000 or so clones, around 91% appearing once. The rearrangement joins TRBV15 to TRBJ1-5; D possibly corresponds to TRBD1 (5 bases). The sequence was obtained from a woman under 30 with acute COVID-19. Material: PBMCs or T cells enriched from blood (not recorded which). CDR3 sequence (DNA): TGTGCCACCAGCAGAACCACCCGGGGGAGGAGCAATCAGCCCCAGCATTTT. This gives the protein CATSRTTRGRSNQPQHF.